This T cell receptor (beta chain) emerged from a study of blood T cell repertoires in COVID-19 (dated by TCRdb to about 2020). About the full investigation: Recovered participants in ImmuneRACE Cohort 3 were defined as having two consecutive negative NP/OP PCR tests, clearance from a healthcare professional, or resolution of symptoms. The collaborator samples originated in the United States, Italy and Spain and spanned the acute and convalescent phases of COVID-19. The prospective study material was composed of cDNA or gDNA derived from T cells, B-cell-depleted T cells, or PBMCs. Deeply sampled blood TCRbeta repertoires from subjects exposed to, actively infected with, or recovered from COVID-19 were included in the dataset. The repertoires were released in a freely available public database intended as a resource for research on the immune response to SARS-CoV-2. The samples were drawn from the first 160 participants of the ongoing ImmuneRACE study and from 1,254 subjects provided by 6 global collaborators. Nearly every sample came with metadata listing a de-identified subject ID, COVID-19 status, age in years and sex. Where HLA class I and class II types were available, the types were taken from metadata supplied by the sample provider, not from assay-based typing.

TCRbeta CDR3 regions were amplified from genomic DNA using the immunoSEQ Assay, a bias-controlled multiplex PCR. As for the original processing: Nucleated cell counts per sample were estimated from amplification of reference gene primers within the assay. Sequence reads were collapsed and filtered to measure the absolute abundance of every unique TCRbeta CDR3 rearrangement. Productive Simpson clonality was computed per sample as the square root of Simpson's diversity index over productive rearrangements. TCRdb holds this immuneACCESS table with in-frame rearrangements only. Some clones are missing; in checked studies, unresolved V genes explain under half, and the rest has no known cause. That table gives V, J and clone size, and the DNA gave D and trimming. The sample table contains 250,000 to 350,000 clones; only one count was recorded for about 88% of them. The top ten clones comprise around 2% of the sample.

In the prospective study, participants were about 18 to 95 years old, resided in 25 or so geographic areas of the United States, and were enrolled through a virtual design. In the prospective study, cohorts were assigned on the basis of participant-reported clinical history obtained from a screening survey and a study questionnaire. In the prospective study, mobile phlebotomists collected whole blood, serum and a nasopharyngeal or oropharyngeal swab from each participant. Additional blood draws and questionnaires over an approximately two-month period could optionally be provided by prospective study participants. Before DNA extraction, blood samples from the prospective study were shipped at room temperature or frozen. The trim is 0 bases for V and 0 bases for J, with a gap of 9 bases between the germline ends. From the cysteine up to the phenylalanine, the CDR3 has a length of 17 residues. Only CDR3 DNA remains: 51 bases, in frame from the first base. According to the germline V gene, CDR1 reads SGHTA and CDR2 reads FQGTGA.

In regard to this clone: Its specific antigen is unknown. No much larger clone exists at a distance of one base, and base qualities are not known.

Summary of the overall study and its limitations: The quantity of clinical and demographic metadata differed by source and by participant and was supplied without curation.

The receptor comes from a woman aged 60-70 years in a cohort exposed to, infected with or recovered from COVID-19 (not recorded which). The receptor chain draws on TRBV7-3 and TRBJ2-6; TRBD2 might be the D gene, on 6 matching bases. Sequencing used PBMCs or T cells enriched from blood (not recorded which). The nucleotide sequence is TGTGCCAGCAGCTTAACGGGAGGCGACTCTGGGGCCAACGTCCTGACTTTC. Translated, this is CASSLTGGDSGANVLTF.